A selection of T cell receptor beta chains follows, all from one sample in a study of CD8+ T cells in alopecia areata. Generated by immunoSEQ multiplex PCR, the TCRdb table keeps only in-frame clones and is missing some. The top ten hold approximately 4.3% of the sample, which has 150,000 to 200,000 clones, around 54% seen once. What was sequenced was CD4+ T cells sorted from blood. The receptors come from a human donor in good health. The CDR3 runs from the conserved cysteine through the conserved F or W. The D gene is left open where the match is weak. Clone size appears in some rows only: once, few, many, or a class for an expanded clone.

v_gene	abundance	d_gene	j_gene	CDR3nt	CDR3aa
TRBV29-1	once	NA	TRBJ2-7	TGCAGCGTTGAAGGTGGGGCGGGTGCCTACGAGCAGTACTTC	CSVEGGAGAYEQYF
TRBV6-6	NA	TRBD1	TRBJ1-5	TGTGCCAGCAGTTACTCAGGACAGGTCTTAGGGCCCCAGCATTTT	CASSYSGQVLGPQHF
TRBV5-6	NA	NA	TRBJ2-7	TGTGCCAGCAGCTTTGGAGGACCCTACGAGCAGTACTTC	CASSFGGPYEQYF
TRBV28	NA	NA	TRBJ2-5	TGTGCCAGCAGTTTCGGACCGAACCAAGAGACCCAGTACTTC	CASSFGPNQETQYF
TRBV7-2	few	NA	TRBJ2-6	TGTGCCAGCAGCTTAGTCGGGGCCAACGTCCTGACTTTC	CASSLVGANVLTF
TRBV2	few	TRBD1	TRBJ1-4	TGTGCCAGCAGTTCGGGACAGGCTAATGAAAAACTGTTTTTT	CASSSGQANEKLFF
TRBV29-1	NA	NA	TRBJ2-7	TGCAGCGTTGAAGGTCCAGGTACCTACGAGCAGTACTTC	CSVEGPGTYEQYF
TRBV11-2	NA	TRBD2	TRBJ2-7	TGTGCCAGCAGTCATCGACCGCCGGGGGGACCGTCCTACGAGCAGTACTTC	CASSHRPPGGPSYEQYF
TRBV6-5	NA	NA	TRBJ1-4	TGTGCCAGCAGTTCAACTCCCGGGACGGTGAATGAAAAACTGTTTTTT	CASSSTPGTVNEKLFF
TRBV15	NA	TRBD2	TRBJ2-3	TGTGCCACCAGCTCATTCGGGAGGACTGTAAGCACAGATACGCAGTATTTT	CATSSFGRTVSTDTQYF
TRBV18	few	NA	TRBJ2-7	TGTGCCAGCTCACCAGGGACGTTCGAGCAGTACTTC	CASSPGTFEQYF
TRBV25-1	NA	TRBD1	TRBJ1-1	TGTGCCAGCAGTGATATAGACAGGGGGAACACTGAAGCTTTCTTT	CASSDIDRGNTEAFF
TRBV21-1	few	NA	TRBJ2-3	TGTGCCAGCAGCAAACGGTACCGCACAGGGGGCTTAGGCACAGATACGCAGTATTTT	CASSKRYRTGGLGTDTQYF
TRBV7-9	NA	NA	TRBJ1-2	TGTGCCAGCAGCCCCGGACACTATGGCTACACCTTC	CASSPGHYGYTF
TRBV7-9	NA	TRBD2	TRBJ2-4	TGTGCCAGCTCGGGCCCGGGAGGGGGAAACATTCAGTACTTC	CASSGPGGGNIQYF
TRBV6-5	few	NA	TRBJ2-3	TGTGCCAGCAGTACGGGGATCGATACGCAGTATTTT	CASSTGIDTQYF
TRBV6-1	NA	TRBD2	TRBJ2-5	TGTGCCAGCAGTGCCTTACCCTTTCCTAGCGGGAGATTAGAGACCCAGTACTTC	CASSALPFPSGRLETQYF
TRBV30	NA	NA	TRBJ1-5	TGTGCCTGGAGTGACCAGCCTAATCAGCCCCAGCATTTT	CAWSDQPNQPQHF
TRBV4-1	NA	TRBD2	TRBJ2-1	TGCGCCAGCAGCCAAGATCGTACTAGCGGGGCCTCCTACAATGAGCAGTTCTTC	CASSQDRTSGASYNEQFF
TRBV29-1	NA	NA	TRBJ1-5	TGCAGCGTTGAAGGGGAACTGGGGAACAATCAGCCCCAGCATTTT	CSVEGELGNNQPQHF
TRBV18	once	NA	TRBJ1-1	TGTGCCAGCCGAAGCGGGAACACTGAAGCTTTCTTT	CASRSGNTEAFF
TRBV5-4	NA	NA	TRBJ2-7	TGTGCCAGCAGCTCCCTAAGTTCGTACGAGCAGTACTTC	CASSSLSSYEQYF
TRBV18	NA	NA	TRBJ2-2	TGTGCCAGCCTCACCAACGGGGGCCGGGAGCTGTTTTTT	CASLTNGGRELFF
TRBV29-1	few	NA	TRBJ1-4	TGCAGCGTTGTGGGGGTTGGGGAAAAACTGTTTTTT	CSVVGVGEKLFF
TRBV5-1	NA	NA	TRBJ2-2	TGCGCCAGCAGCTTGGGCGCCACCGGGGAGCTGTTTTTT	CASSLGATGELFF
TRBV27	once	NA	TRBJ2-6	TGTGCCAGCAGTTTATTTGGGGTCGGTGGGGCCAACGTCCTGACTTTC	CASSLFGVGGANVLTF
TRBV28	NA	NA	TRBJ2-7	TGTGCCAGCAGCTGGAGGTTACCCAAAGGGAAGTACTTC	CASSWRLPKGKYF
TRBV11-2	many	NA	TRBJ2-1	TGTGCCAGCAGCTCCCCTAGAGGGAAGGGACACAATGAGCAGTTCTTC	CASSSPRGKGHNEQFF
TRBV7-2	NA	NA	TRBJ2-1	TGTGCCAGCAGAAAAGGCATTTTTGAAAGAAGTTACAATGAGCAGTTCTTC	CASRKGIFERSYNEQFF
TRBV5-4	NA	NA	TRBJ1-2	TGTGCCAGCAGCTTGGACAGGGTCCGTGGCTACACCTTC	CASSLDRVRGYTF
TRBV30	NA	NA	TRBJ1-1	TGTGCCTGGACTCGCAAGGGCGCGGCTTTCTTT	CAWTRKGAAFF
TRBV29-1	NA	TRBD2	TRBJ2-2	TGCAGCGTTTATAGCGGGCCGAACACCGGGGAGCTGTTTTTT	CSVYSGPNTGELFF
TRBV4-1	once	NA	TRBJ1-5	TGCGCCAGCAGCCAAGGGTGGGCGGGAGGCAATCAGCCCCAGCATTTT	CASSQGWAGGNQPQHF
TRBV29-1	NA	NA	TRBJ2-5	TGCAGCGTTGTCAGGGGGGGAGAGACCCAGTACTTC	CSVVRGGETQYF
TRBV6-1	NA	NA	TRBJ1-2	TGTGCCACCCGGTCGGCTTATGGCTACACCTTC	CATRSAYGYTF
TRBV29-1	few	NA	TRBJ1-2	TGCAGCGTTGAAAAAAATGGACAGCGAGGCGGCTACACCTTC	CSVEKNGQRGGYTF
TRBV11-1	once	NA	TRBJ2-5	TGTGCCAGCAGCTTCTATGGGGGAGAGACCCAGTACTTC	CASSFYGGETQYF
TRBV7-2	NA	TRBD1	TRBJ2-3	TGTGCCAGCAGCTTAGGGGACAGGTGGCTAGATACGCAGTATTTT	CASSLGDRWLDTQYF
TRBV11-2	few	NA	TRBJ1-1	TGTGCCAGCAGCCAAAGCTGGTTGGTTACTGAAGCTTTCTTT	CASSQSWLVTEAFF
TRBV29-1	NA	TRBD1	TRBJ2-1	TGCAGCGGGACAGGGGTTGCTAGCGGCTCTGACAATGAGCAGTTCTTC	CSGTGVASGSDNEQFF
TRBV7-2	NA	NA	TRBJ2-5	TGTGCCAGCAGCTTATTACCAGGCGGGGCCCAGTACTTC	CASSLLPGGAQYF
TRBV30	NA	TRBD1	TRBJ2-2	TGTGCCTGGGGACAGGGGGCCGGGGAGCTGTTTTTT	CAWGQGAGELFF
TRBV14	NA	TRBD1	TRBJ2-1	TGTGCCAGCAGCCAAAGCCTAATTGACAGGGCAAATGAGCAGTTCTTC	CASSQSLIDRANEQFF
TRBV28	few	NA	TRBJ2-5	TGTGCCAGCAGTTTATTCCCGCGGGCCCGCCAAGAGACCCAGTACTTC	CASSLFPRARQETQYF
TRBV14	NA	NA	TRBJ1-1	TGTGCCAGCAGCGATCGAGGGGAAAGGAACACTGAAGCTTTCTTT	CASSDRGERNTEAFF
TRBV5-6	few	TRBD2	TRBJ2-7	TGTGCCAGCAGGAAGACCGGGACTAGCGCAGGCGAGCAGTACTTC	CASRKTGTSAGEQYF
TRBV5-5	NA	TRBD2	TRBJ2-7	TGTGCCACCGCGGGAGAGGGGATCTACGAGCAGTACTTC	CATAGEGIYEQYF
TRBV19	once	NA	TRBJ2-6	TGTGCCAGTAGAGGAGACAGACTCCGCTCTGGGGCCAACGTCCTGACTTTC	CASRGDRLRSGANVLTF
TRBV4-1	NA	NA	TRBJ2-5	TGCGCCAGCAGCTCGTGGGGCCAGCAGCAAGAGACCCAGTACTTC	CASSSWGQQQETQYF
TRBV5-6	NA	NA	TRBJ2-5	TGTGCCAGCAGCTCCCTGCAACCTACCCAAGAGACCCAGTACTTC	CASSSLQPTQETQYF
TRBV19	NA	NA	TRBJ2-1	TGTGCCAGTAGTGCCCGACTAGTTTTCTACAATGAGCAGTTCTTC	CASSARLVFYNEQFF
TRBV29-1	few	NA	TRBJ2-7	TGCAGCGCGAGGTCCCCTAGCTCCTACGAGCAGTACTTC	CSARSPSSYEQYF
TRBV7-9	NA	TRBD2	TRBJ2-1	TGTGCCAGCAGCCCTAGCGGGGCGAGCTCCTACAATGAGCAGTTCTTC	CASSPSGASSYNEQFF
TRBV29-1	NA	TRBD1	TRBJ1-2	TGCAGCGTCGTCAGGGGGGCGAATGGCTACACCTTC	CSVVRGANGYTF
TRBV10-2	few	TRBD2	TRBJ2-5	TGCGCCAGCAACCCCACCGGGCTAGCGGAAGAGACCCAGTACTTC	CASNPTGLAEETQYF